This entry lists 27 T cell receptor beta chains sequenced from one sample in a study of blood T cell repertoires in COVID-19. Some clones are missing from TCRdb's copy, which holds only in-frame ones; the method was immunoSEQ multiplex PCR. Of 220,000 or so clones in the sample, roughly nine tenths were seen once. The specimen was peripheral blood. These receptor sequences come from a woman aged 45-60 years with COVID-19, enrolled during active disease.

J is TRBJ2-1 and V is TRBV24-1; D ambiguous. This CDR3 spans 13 amino acids. CDR1 is KGHDR and CDR2 is SFDVKD in the germline V gene. V was shortened by 4 bases and J by 8 bases, with 11 bases between the two germline ends. CDR3 protein: CATSDGSDDEQFF. The CDR3 nucleotides read TGTGCCACCAGTGACGGGTCCGACGATGAGCAGTTCTTC.

There are a few counts of this clone. The gene calls are TRBV6-4 and TRBJ1-1, with D possibly matching TRBD1 (6 bases). V dropped 8 bases and J dropped 12 bases, with 16 bases sitting between them. From germline, CDR1 is MRHNA and CDR2 SNTAGT. This CDR3 contains 11 residues. CDR3 sequence (DNA): TGTGCCAGCGGGCGTACGGGGGGGCCTTTCTTT. Amino acid sequence: CASGRTGGPFF.

This clone was picked up one time. The CDR3 loop reads CASSIGTYNEQFF. For the CDR3, the DNA is TGTGCCAGTAGTATAGGGACTTACAATGAGCAGTTCTTC. This sequence joins TRBV19 and TRBJ2-1; D may be TRBD2 (5 bases). The CDR3 consists of 13 residues. CDR1 is LNHDA and CDR2 is SQIVND in the germline V gene (reference sequence). With 1 base removed from V and 4 bases from J, the gap between germline ends came to 5 bases.

The V and J genes are TRBV19 and TRBJ2-5; the match to TRBD1 covers 7 bases. Per the germline V gene, CDR1 is LNHDA and CDR2 is SQIVND (reference sequence). V gave up 3 bases and J gave up 5 bases; unmatched junction bases: 6. The CDR3 runs to 14 residues. CDR3 bases: TGTGCCAGTAGTATCAAAAGGGGGCAGGAGACCCAGTACTTC. Encoded protein: CASSIKRGQETQYF.

This chain connects TRBV27 to TRBJ1-2; TRBD1 agrees at 9 bases. V shed 5 bases and J 6 bases; nucleotides not matched to a gene: 4. Germline V CDR1 and CDR2: MNHEY, SMNVEV (reference sequence). The CDR3 covers 13 residues. The CDR3 coding sequence is TGTGCCAGCAGTGCCGGGACAGGGAATGGCTACACCTTC. Residues: CASSAGTGNGYTF.

The chain is built from TRBV5-1 and TRBJ2-5, with 8 bases matching TRBD2. CDR3 length: 15 amino acids. The germline V gene encodes CDR1 SGHRS and CDR2 YFSETQ. The junction had 6 bases not matched to a gene; V was cut back by 4 bases and J by 1 base. The CDR3 here is CASSRRGDLQETQYF. The CDR3 DNA follows: TGCGCCAGCAGCAGGCGGGGGGATCTCCAAGAGACCCAGTACTTC.

CDR3 amino acids: CASSTQRQGSSYNEQFF. In DNA, the CDR3 is TGTGCCAGTAGTACGCAGCGACAGGGAAGCTCCTACAATGAGCAGTTCTTC. The chain links TRBV19 to TRBJ2-1, with 7 positions matching TRBD1. CDR3 length: 17 residues. Trimming cost V 4 bases and J 0 bases; bases outside gene matches: 9. CDR1 and CDR2 (germline): LNHDA, SQIVND (reference sequence).

This clone has only a few counts. The chain couples TRBV11-3 to TRBJ2-7; 10 nucleotides match TRBD1. The V segment lost 0 bases and the J segment 3 bases; nucleotides outside the gene matches: 5. The CDR3 sequence is 16 residues long. Germline V CDR1 and CDR2: SGHNT, YENEEA. DNA of the CDR3: TGTGCCAGCAGCTTAGAGCGGACAGGGGGAGACTACGAGCAGTACTTC. Protein: CASSLERTGGDYEQYF.

The chain has TRBV7-2 and TRBJ1-2; D uncertain. Germline CDR1 reads SGHTA; CDR2 reads FQGNSA. With 7 bases removed from V and 2 bases from J, the gap between germline ends came to 20 bases. The CDR3 is 16 amino acids. The CDR3 here is CASIPPGRVANYGYTF. The CDR3 nucleotides are TGTGCCAGCATTCCTCCTGGGAGGGTTGCAAACTATGGCTACACCTTC.

The chain carries TRBV7-2 and TRBJ2-3; 11 bases line up with TRBD1. Germline-derived CDR1 and CDR2 are SGHTA and FQGNSA. This CDR3 is built from 16 residues. V shed 5 bases, J shed 6 bases, and the junction held 10 bases outside the gene matches. This chain's CDR3 is CASSPYTGTGGDTQYF. In DNA, the CDR3 is TGTGCCAGCAGCCCTTATACCGGGACAGGGGGGGATACGCAGTATTTT.

The J gene is TRBJ1-2, the V gene TRBV11-1; D call uncertain. The CDR3 loop spans 12 amino acids. Between the trimmed V and J ends, which lost 2 bases and 3 bases, there was a span of 4 bases. The germline gives CDR1 SGHAT, CDR2 FQDESV (reference sequence). The CDR3 DNA sequence: TGTGCCAGCAGCTTATCGGACTATGGCTACACCTTC. Translated, it gives CASSLSDYGYTF.

The V call is TRBV9, the J call TRBJ2-7; TRBD2 is a possible D gene (5 bases). The germline V gene encodes CDR1 SGDLS and CDR2 YYNGEE. This CDR3 comprises 15 residues. V was cut by 4 bases and J by 0 bases, with 14 bases left in between. CDR3 protein: CASSPRTGSSYEQYF. CDR3 DNA: TGTGCCAGCAGCCCCCGGACGGGAAGCTCCTACGAGCAGTACTTC.

The chain joins TRBV28 to TRBJ2-1; D is uncertain. The germline gives CDR1 MDHEN, CDR2 SYDVKM. The CDR3 loop spans 15 amino acids. Trimming stripped 6 bases from V and 3 bases from J, with 15 bases between. DNA of the CDR3: TGTGCCAGCAGCTCTGGTTCCTCCTACTACAATGAGCAGTTCTTC. It encodes CASSSGSSYYNEQFF.

The rearrangement links TRBV5-6 to TRBJ1-1, with no clear D. The CDR3 extends over 16 amino acids. CDR1 SGHDT and CDR2 YYEEEE come from the germline V gene. Trimming shortened V by 1 base and J by 0 bases, and 13 bases separated the two germline ends. This chain's CDR3 is CASSLWAALMNTEAFF. Here the CDR3 DNA reads TGTGCCAGCAGCTTGTGGGCCGCCCTTATGAACACTGAAGCTTTCTTT.

V and J are TRBV28 and TRBJ1-2, with TRBD1 as a possible D gene (5 bases). This CDR3 has 13 residues. V lost 0 bases and J lost 8, with 10 bases in between. Per the germline V gene, CDR1 is MDHEN and CDR2 is SYDVKM. The CDR3 protein is CASSLWGEAGYTF. In DNA form, the CDR3 reads TGTGCCAGCAGTTTATGGGGGGAGGCGGGCTACACCTTC.

This chain links TRBV30 with TRBJ2-3; 9 bases align to TRBD1. Trimming cost V 2 bases and J 8 bases; bases outside gene matches: 5. Germline-derived CDR1 and CDR2 are GTSNPN and SVGIG (reference sequence). The CDR3 covers 13 residues. The CDR3 reads CAWSWDRAGTQYF. The CDR3 region has the DNA TGTGCCTGGAGTTGGGACAGGGCGGGTACGCAGTATTTT.

Remarks on this clone: Other DNA sequences in the sample encode the same CDR3. The chain carries TRBV6-1 and TRBJ1-1, with TRBD1 matching 9 bases. This CDR3 comprises 14 residues. CDR1 is MNHNS, CDR2 SASEGT, per germline. With V trimmed by 3 bases and J by 3 bases, 2 bases remained unmatched. Here the CDR3 reads CASSEGQGYTEAFF. DNA for the CDR3: TGTGCCAGCAGTGAGGGACAGGGATACACTGAAGCTTTCTTT.

The chain couples TRBV19 to TRBJ1-5, with D unclear. CDR3 length: 16 amino acids. Germline-derived CDR1 and CDR2 are LNHDA and SQIVND (reference sequence). Between the trimmed V and J ends, which lost 0 bases and 5 bases, there was a span of 14 bases. This CDR3 reads CASSIEGGRAHQPQHF. The CDR3 region has the DNA TGTGCCAGTAGTATAGAGGGAGGGAGGGCACATCAGCCCCAGCATTTT. The full variable domain, rest sourced from reference TRBV19 and TRBJ1-5, is DGGITQSPKYLFRKEGQNVTLSCEQNLNHDAMYWYRQDPGQGLRLIYYSQIVNDFQKGDIAEGYSVSREKKESFPLTVTSAQKNPTAFYLCASSIEGGRAHQPQHFGDGTRLSIL.

This clone was picked up one time. CDR3 sequence: CATSSGQGKDEQYV. The CDR3 nucleotides read TGTGCCACCAGCTCAGGACAGGGGAAAGACGAGCAGTACGTC. V is TRBV24-1 and J is TRBJ2-7, with TRBD1 identical over 9 bases. Trimming cost V 7 bases and J 5 bases; bases outside gene matches: 8. The CDR3 covers 14 residues. From germline, CDR1 is KGHDR and CDR2 SFDVKD.

This clone was detected only once. The chain is built from TRBV24-1 and TRBJ2-4; 7 nucleotides agree with TRBD1. The CDR3 runs to 15 residues. The V gene's germline CDR1 is KGHDR and CDR2 SFDVKD. After removal of 3 bases from V and 3 bases from J, the junction contained 4 bases not matched to a gene. The CDR3 region has the DNA TGTGCCACCAGTGATATACGGGACAGCAAAAACATTCAGTACTTC. Translating gives CATSDIRDSKNIQYF.

The chain employs TRBV5-4 and TRBJ1-2; TRBD1 might be the D (6 bases). The V gene lost 9 bases and the J gene lost 8 bases, with 17 bases spanning the gap. The CDR3 consists of 12 residues. Germline V gene data show CDR1 as SGHNT and CDR2 as YYREEE (reference sequence). CDR3 coding DNA: TGTGCCACCTCAATGGGGGCCAGGGGCTACACCTTC. Its translation: CATSMGARGYTF.

The chain is built from TRBV11-3 and TRBJ2-7; TRBD2 is a possible D gene (5 bases). V shed 3 bases and J shed 0 bases, with 9 bases lying between them. This CDR3 contains 14 residues. Germline lookup yields CDR1 SGHNT and CDR2 YENEEA. CDR3 sequence (DNA): TGTGCCAGCAGCTTTGCAGGACTCTCCTACGAGCAGTACTTC. This translates into CASSFAGLSYEQYF.

The chain employs TRBV3-1 (or the pseudogene TRBV3-2) and TRBJ2-2, with 8 bases fitting TRBD2. The CDR3 covers 17 residues. CDR1 is LGHDT, CDR2 YNNKEL, per germline (reference sequence). Losses at the gene ends were 0 bases for V and 3 bases for J; bases not matched to a gene: 6. CDR3 DNA: TGTGCCAGCAGCCAAGATACGACCGGGGGGGACACCGGGGAGCTGTTTTTT. Encoded protein: CASSQDTTGGDTGELFF.

The V and J genes are TRBV10-2 and TRBJ2-1; 10 bases agree with TRBD2. The germline V gene has CDR1 WSHSY and CDR2 SAAADI. V trimming: 7 bases; J trimming: 0 bases; junction bases outside the gene matches: 9. CDR3 length: 17 residues. CDR3 amino acids: CASNGLAGADSYNEQFF. The DNA for the CDR3 is TGCGCCAGCAACGGTCTAGCGGGGGCCGACTCCTACAATGAGCAGTTCTTC.

The genes are TRBV7-8 and TRBJ2-1, with 8 bases aligning to TRBD2. Trimming removed 5 bases from V and 6 bases from J; junction bases left unmatched: 9. In germline, CDR1 is SGHVS, CDR2 FQNEAQ. The CDR3 is made up of 15 amino acids. As DNA, the CDR3 is TGTGCCAGCAGCACTACGGGGGGGGCCAGCAATGAGCAGTTCTTC. This sequence encodes CASSTTGGASNEQFF.

The chain uses TRBV7-2 and TRBJ1-5, with 7 bases lining up with TRBD1. Germline loops: CDR1 SGHTA, CDR2 FQGNSA. The CDR3 is 18 amino acids. The V gene end was trimmed by 5 bases and the J gene end by 0 bases; junction bases not matched to a gene: 13. CDR3 region: CASSHRDSHIYSNQPQHF. The CDR3 nucleotides are TGTGCCAGCAGCCATCGGGACAGCCACATTTATAGCAATCAGCCCCAGCATTTT.

The chain links TRBV28 to TRBJ2-1; 12 nucleotides match TRBD1. Germline CDR1 and CDR2: MDHEN and SYDVKM. The CDR3 is made up of 15 amino acids. The J segment lost 7 bases and the V segment lost 5 bases, leaving 6 bases of the junction unmatched. CDR3 sequence reads: CASSPPGQGANEQFF. The CDR3 nucleotides are TGTGCCAGCAGTCCCCCGGGACAGGGGGCAAATGAGCAGTTCTTC.